The sequence of this T cell receptor beta chain was determined in a study of blood T cell repertoires in COVID-19. This clone is a singleton in its sample. The data were produced by immunoSEQ multiplex PCR, yet TCRdb's version contains in-frame clones alone and is incomplete. Altogether around 150,000 clones are present, almost 85% being singletons, with the ten largest covering roughly 11%. Germline V gene lookup returns CDR1 MGHRA and CDR2 YSYEKL. The CDR3 has 12 residues. Trimming pared 1 base from V and 5 bases from J, leaving 4 bases between. The sample consisted of PBMCs or T cells enriched from blood (not recorded which). The genes are TRBV4-1 and TRBJ2-3; D not certain. This receptor was obtained from a man in his fifties or sixties who had recovered from COVID-19. CDR3 bases: TGCGCCAGCAGCCAAGTTCAAGATACGCAGTATTTT. Its translation is CASSQVQDTQYF.